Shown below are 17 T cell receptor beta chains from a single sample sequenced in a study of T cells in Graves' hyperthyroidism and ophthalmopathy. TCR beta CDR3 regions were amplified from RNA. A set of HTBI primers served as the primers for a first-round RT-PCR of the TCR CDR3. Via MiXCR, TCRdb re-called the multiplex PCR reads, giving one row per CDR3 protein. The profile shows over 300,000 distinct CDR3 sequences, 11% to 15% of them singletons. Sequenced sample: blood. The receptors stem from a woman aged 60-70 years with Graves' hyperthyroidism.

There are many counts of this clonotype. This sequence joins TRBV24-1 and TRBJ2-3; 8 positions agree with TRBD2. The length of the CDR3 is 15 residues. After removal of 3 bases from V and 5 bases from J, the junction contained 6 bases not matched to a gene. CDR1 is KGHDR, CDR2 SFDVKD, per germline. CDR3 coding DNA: TGTGCCACCAGTGATACGGGAGGGGGGATAGATACGCAGTATTTT. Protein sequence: CATSDTGGGIDTQYF.

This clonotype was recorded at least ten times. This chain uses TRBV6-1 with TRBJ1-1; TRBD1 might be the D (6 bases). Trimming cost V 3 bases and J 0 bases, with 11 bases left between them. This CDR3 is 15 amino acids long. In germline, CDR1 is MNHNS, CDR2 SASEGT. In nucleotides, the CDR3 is TGTGCCAGCAGTGACCGACAGGTCTTGAACACTGAAGCTTTCTTT. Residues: CASSDRQVLNTEAFF.

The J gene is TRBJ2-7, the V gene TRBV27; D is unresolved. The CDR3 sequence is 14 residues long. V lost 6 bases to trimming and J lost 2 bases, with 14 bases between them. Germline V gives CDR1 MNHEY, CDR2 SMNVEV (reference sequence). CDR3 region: CASSWEGPPYEQYF. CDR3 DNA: TGTGCCAGCAGCTGGGAAGGGCCTCCCTACGAGCAGTACTTC.

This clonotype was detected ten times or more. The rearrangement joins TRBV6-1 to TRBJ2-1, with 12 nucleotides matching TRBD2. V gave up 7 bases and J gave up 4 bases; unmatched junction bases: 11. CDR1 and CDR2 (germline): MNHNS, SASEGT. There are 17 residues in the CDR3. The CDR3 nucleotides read TGTGCCAGCAATCGCCTAGCGGGAGGGCCGGGTTACAATGAGCAGTTCTTC. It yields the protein CASNRLAGGPGYNEQFF.

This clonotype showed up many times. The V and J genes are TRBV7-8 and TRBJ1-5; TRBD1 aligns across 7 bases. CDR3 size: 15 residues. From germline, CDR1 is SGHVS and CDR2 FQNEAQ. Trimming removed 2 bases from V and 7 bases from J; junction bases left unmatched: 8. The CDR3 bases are TGTGCCAGCAGCTTACAACAGGGGCGAGGACAGCCCCAGCATTTT. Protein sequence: CASSLQQGRGQPQHF.

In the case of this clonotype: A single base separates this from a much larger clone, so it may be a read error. The CDR3 protein is CASSSETGKPQHF. CDR3 sequence (DNA): TGTGCCAGCAGCTCGGAAACGGGGAAGCCCCAGCATTTT. J is TRBJ1-5 and V is TRBV11-3, with D hard to call. The CDR3 consists of 13 residues. The V and J ends lost 4 bases and 8 bases respectively, with 12 bases between them. In germline, CDR1 is SGHNT, CDR2 YENEEA.

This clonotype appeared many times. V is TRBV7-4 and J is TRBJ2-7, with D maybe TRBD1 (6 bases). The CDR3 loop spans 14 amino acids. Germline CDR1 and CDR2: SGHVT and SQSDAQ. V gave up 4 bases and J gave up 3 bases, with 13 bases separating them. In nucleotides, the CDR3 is TGTGCCAGCAGCTCAGGACAGTCCTTCTACGAGCAGTACTTC. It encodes CASSSGQSFYEQYF.

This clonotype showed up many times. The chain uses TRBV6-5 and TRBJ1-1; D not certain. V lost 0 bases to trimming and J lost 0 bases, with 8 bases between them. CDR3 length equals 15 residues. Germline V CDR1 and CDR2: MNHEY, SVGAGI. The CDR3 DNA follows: TGTGCCAGCAGTTACTCGGCTGTAATGAACACTGAAGCTTTCTTT. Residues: CASSYSAVMNTEAFF.

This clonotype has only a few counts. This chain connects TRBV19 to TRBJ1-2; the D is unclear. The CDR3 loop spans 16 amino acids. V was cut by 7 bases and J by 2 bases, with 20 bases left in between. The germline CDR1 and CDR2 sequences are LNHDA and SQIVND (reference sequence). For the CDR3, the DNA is TGTGCCAGTACCCAACTCGAATATGGACGAAACTATGGCTACACCTTC. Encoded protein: CASTQLEYGRNYGYTF.

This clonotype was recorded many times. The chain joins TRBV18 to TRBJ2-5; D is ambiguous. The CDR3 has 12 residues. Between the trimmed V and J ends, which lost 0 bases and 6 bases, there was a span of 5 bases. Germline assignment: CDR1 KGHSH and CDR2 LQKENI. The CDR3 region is CASSPPGKTQYF. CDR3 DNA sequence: TGTGCCAGCTCACCACCGGGCAAGACCCAGTACTTC.

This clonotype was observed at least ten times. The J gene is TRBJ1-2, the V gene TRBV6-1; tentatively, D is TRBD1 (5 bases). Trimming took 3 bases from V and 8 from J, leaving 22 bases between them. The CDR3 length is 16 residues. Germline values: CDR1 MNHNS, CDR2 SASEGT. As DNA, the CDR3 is TGTGCCAGCAGTGAGGGTCCCGGAAGGGGACGGGGCGGCTACACCTTC. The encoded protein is CASSEGPGRGRGGYTF.

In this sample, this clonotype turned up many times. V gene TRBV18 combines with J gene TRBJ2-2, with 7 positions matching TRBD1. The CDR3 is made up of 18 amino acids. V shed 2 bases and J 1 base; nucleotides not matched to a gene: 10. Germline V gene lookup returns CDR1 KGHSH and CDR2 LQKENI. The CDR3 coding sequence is TGTGCCAGCTCACCAACGACAGGGACGGGCGTGAACACCGGGGAGCTGTTTTTT. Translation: CASSPTTGTGVNTGELFF.

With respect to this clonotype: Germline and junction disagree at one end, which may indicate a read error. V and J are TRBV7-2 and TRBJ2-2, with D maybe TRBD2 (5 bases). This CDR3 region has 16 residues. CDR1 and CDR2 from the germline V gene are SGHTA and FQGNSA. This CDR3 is CASSPLRGINTGELSF. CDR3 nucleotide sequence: TGTGCCAGCAGCCCGCTACGTGGGATTAACACCGGGGAGCTGTCTTTT.

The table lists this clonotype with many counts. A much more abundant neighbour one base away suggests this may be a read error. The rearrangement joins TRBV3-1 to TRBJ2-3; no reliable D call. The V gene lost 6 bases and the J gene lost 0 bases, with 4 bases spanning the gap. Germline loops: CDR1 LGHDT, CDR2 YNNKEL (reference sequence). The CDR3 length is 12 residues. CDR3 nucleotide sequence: TGTGCCAGCAGTTGGAGCACAGATACGCAGTATTTT. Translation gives CASSWSTDTQYF.

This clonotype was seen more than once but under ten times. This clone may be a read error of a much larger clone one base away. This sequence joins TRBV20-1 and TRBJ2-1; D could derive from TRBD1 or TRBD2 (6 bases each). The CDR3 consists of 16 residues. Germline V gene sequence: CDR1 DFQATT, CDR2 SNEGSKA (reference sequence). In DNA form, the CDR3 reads TGCAGTGCTAGAGATAGGGGGGCAAACTCCTACAATGGGCAGTTCTTC. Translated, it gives CSARDRGANSYNGQFF.

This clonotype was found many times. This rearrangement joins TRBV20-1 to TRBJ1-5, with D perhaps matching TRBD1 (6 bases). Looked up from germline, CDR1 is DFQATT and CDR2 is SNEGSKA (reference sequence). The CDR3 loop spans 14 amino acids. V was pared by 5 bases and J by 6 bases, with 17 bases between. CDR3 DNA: TGCAGTGCTCCCCGTCGGGGGGCAGCTCAGCCCCAGCATTTT. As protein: CSAPRRGAAQPQHF.

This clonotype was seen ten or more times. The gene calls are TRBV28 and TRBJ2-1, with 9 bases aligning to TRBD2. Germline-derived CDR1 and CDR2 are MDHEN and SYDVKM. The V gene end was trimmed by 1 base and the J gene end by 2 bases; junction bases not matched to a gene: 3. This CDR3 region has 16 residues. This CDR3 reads CASSLSVAGAYNEQFF. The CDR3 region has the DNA TGTGCCAGCAGTTTATCGGTAGCGGGGGCCTACAATGAGCAGTTCTTC.